A single sample gave rise to the 8 T cell receptor beta chains below, sequenced in a study of cytomegalovirus exposure and HLA in healthy donors. Primers for the PCR totalled 60 Vbeta and 13 Jbeta. The method was immunoSEQ multiplex PCR; TCRdb's version includes in-frame clones alone and lacks a portion of them. The sample lists roughly 150,000 clones, 81% occurring once. Sequenced sample: PBMCs. These receptor sequences come from a man aged 45-65 years in good health and CMV-seropositive.

CDR3 amino acids: CAISAQGDTEAFF. CDR3 coding DNA: TGTGCCATCAGTGCACAGGGAGACACTGAAGCTTTCTTT. The chain couples TRBV10-3 to TRBJ1-1; weak D call: TRBD1 (6 bases). This CDR3 spans 13 amino acids. Trimming cost V 4 bases and J 3 bases, with 9 bases left between them. Germline V lookup: CDR1 ENHRY, CDR2 SYGVKD.

The V call is TRBV5-1, the J call TRBJ1-6, with D possibly being TRBD1 (5 bases). V was pared by 2 bases and J by 8 bases, with 14 bases between. CDR3 size: 15 residues. Germline CDR1 is SGHRS and CDR2 is YFSETQ. The CDR3 DNA is TGCGCCAGCAGCTTCCGAACCAGGGATGATTCACCCCTCCACTTT. Translation: CASSFRTRDDSPLHF.

The chain joins TRBV5-6 to TRBJ2-1; 8 bases are shared with TRBD2. The CDR3 is 15 residues long. Germline loops: CDR1 SGHDT, CDR2 YYEEEE. V was clipped by 1 base and J by 10 bases; unmatched bases: 10. CDR3 loop: CASSLMAGGPAEQFF. The DNA of the CDR3 is TGTGCCAGCAGCTTGATGGCGGGAGGCCCGGCAGAGCAGTTCTTC.

This chain links TRBV6-5 with TRBJ1-4, with D tentatively TRBD1 (6 bases). V was shortened by 6 bases and J by 7 bases, with 15 bases between the two germline ends. The CDR3 consists of 14 residues. Germline lookup yields CDR1 MNHEY and CDR2 SVGAGI. The CDR3 DNA sequence: TGTGCCAGCAGAAACAGGGACCTAGGTGAAAAACTGTTTTTT. Its protein product is CASRNRDLGEKLFF.

The CDR3 nucleotides read TGTGCCAGCAGTTTGGGGGGTTCTCAGGCGCGTGAGACCCAGTACTTC. Its protein product is CASSLGGSQARETQYF. The rearrangement uses TRBV28 and TRBJ2-5; possibly TRBD2 for D (6 bases). Deletions cut 3 bases from V and 5 bases from J, with 19 bases between. The germline V gene encodes CDR1 MDHEN and CDR2 SYDVKM. This CDR3 has 16 amino acids.

The rearrangement uses TRBV5-3 and TRBJ2-1; a weak D match, TRBD2 (6 bases). TRBV5-3 falls under the ORF class, with uncertain function. V gave up 2 bases and J gave up 4 bases, with 13 bases separating them. The CDR3 spans 15 residues. CDR3 region: CARSFVLAPYNEQFF. The CDR3 DNA sequence: TGTGCCAGAAGCTTCGTACTAGCCCCTTACAATGAGCAGTTCTTC.

The CDR3 DNA sequence: TGTGCAAGTCGCTTTAGGGCCTCTGGACAGGGCCCTGAAGCTTTCTTT. The encoded protein is CASRFRASGQGPEAFF. This rearrangement joins TRBV12-2 to TRBJ1-1; the table's D call TRBD1 went unverified against the DNA. TRBV12-2 constitutes a pseudogene. The CDR3 runs 16 residues.

The chain employs TRBV20-1 and TRBJ1-1, with D maybe TRBD1 (5 bases). The germline V gene has CDR1 DFQATT and CDR2 SNEGSKA (reference sequence). This CDR3 is 11 amino acids long. The germline V and J ends were trimmed by 6 bases and 1 base, with 6 bases remaining between them. This chain's CDR3 is CSAGGNTEAFF. The CDR3 DNA sequence: TGCAGTGCGGGGGGGAACACTGAAGCTTTCTTT.